A single T cell receptor (beta chain) is shown here with its context. Library construction for TCR beta used iRepertoire HTBI primers and Arm-PCR of CDR3 regions. In TCRdb, the multiplex PCR reads were re-called with MiXCR into one record per CDR3 protein. The table lists approximately 460,000 distinct CDR3 sequences, about 15% of them singletons. The data were obtained in a study of regulatory T cells in long-lasting Graves disease. The time point denotes: newly diagnosed GD, antithyroid drugs for less than 3 months. RNA isolated from PBMCs was used to make the TCR library. These data are also associated with another study on T cells in Graves' hyperthyroidism and ophthalmopathy. This second study says: Primed by the HTBI set, a first-round RT-PCR was run on the TCR CDR3.

Sample: peripheral blood mononuclear cells (PBMCs), taken at new diagnosis, from a patient treated with antithyroid drugs. This TCR came from a young woman with Graves disease.

As DNA, the CDR3 is TGTGCCAGCAGGACCCGAACCGAGCAGTACTTC. Protein: CASRTRTEQYF. The chain joins TRBV2 to TRBJ2-7; the D is unclear. The CDR3 contains 11 residues. V dropped 6 bases and J dropped 6 bases, with 9 bases sitting between them. Germline V gene sequence: CDR1 SNHLY, CDR2 FYNNEI.